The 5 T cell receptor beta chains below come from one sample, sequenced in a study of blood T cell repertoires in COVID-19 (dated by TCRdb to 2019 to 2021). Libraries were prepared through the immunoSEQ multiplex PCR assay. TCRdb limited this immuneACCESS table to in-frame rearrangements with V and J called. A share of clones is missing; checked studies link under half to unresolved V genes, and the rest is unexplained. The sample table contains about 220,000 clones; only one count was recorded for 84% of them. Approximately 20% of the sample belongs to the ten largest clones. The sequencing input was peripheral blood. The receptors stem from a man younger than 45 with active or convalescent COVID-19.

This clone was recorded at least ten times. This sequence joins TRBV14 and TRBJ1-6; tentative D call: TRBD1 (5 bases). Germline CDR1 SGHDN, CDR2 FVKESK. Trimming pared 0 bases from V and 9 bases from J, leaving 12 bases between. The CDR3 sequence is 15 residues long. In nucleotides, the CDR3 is TGTGCCAGCAGCCAAGAAAGGGGAACGGGTTCACCCCTCCACTTT. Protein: CASSQERGTGSPLHF.

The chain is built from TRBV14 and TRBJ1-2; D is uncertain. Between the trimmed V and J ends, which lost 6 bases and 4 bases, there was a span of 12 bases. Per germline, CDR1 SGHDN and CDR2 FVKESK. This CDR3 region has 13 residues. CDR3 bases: TGTGCCAGCAGTTACAGTGAGACCTATGGCTACACCTTC. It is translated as CASSYSETYGYTF.

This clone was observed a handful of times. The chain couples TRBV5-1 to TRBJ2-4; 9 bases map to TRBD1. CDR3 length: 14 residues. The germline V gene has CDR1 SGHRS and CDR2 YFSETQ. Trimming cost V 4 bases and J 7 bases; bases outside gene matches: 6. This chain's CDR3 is CASSLGTGLNIQYF. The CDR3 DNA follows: TGCGCCAGCAGCCTGGGGACAGGGCTGAACATTCAGTACTTC.

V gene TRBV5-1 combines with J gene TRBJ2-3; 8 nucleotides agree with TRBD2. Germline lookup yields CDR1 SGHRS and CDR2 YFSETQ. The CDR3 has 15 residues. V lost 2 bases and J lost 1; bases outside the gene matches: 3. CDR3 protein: CASSFVGGGTDTQYF. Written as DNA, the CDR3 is TGCGCCAGCAGCTTCGTCGGGGGGGGCACAGATACGCAGTATTTT. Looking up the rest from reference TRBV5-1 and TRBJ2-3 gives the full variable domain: KAGVTQTPRYLIKTRGQQVTLSCSPISGHRSVSWYQQTPGQGLQFLFEYFSETQRNKGNFPGRFSGRQFSNSRSEMNVSTLELGDSALYLCASSFVGGGTDTQYFGPGTRLTVL.

CDR3 nucleotide sequence: TGTGCCAGCAGCCATTTGGCTGCGGAGCTGTTTTTT. Residues: CASSHLAAELFF. The chain couples TRBV3-1 (or the pseudogene TRBV3-2) to TRBJ2-2; D remains unclear. This CDR3 region has 12 residues. Germline assignment: CDR1 LGHDT and CDR2 YNNKEL (reference sequence). Trimming cost V 3 bases and J 10 bases, with 9 bases left between them.